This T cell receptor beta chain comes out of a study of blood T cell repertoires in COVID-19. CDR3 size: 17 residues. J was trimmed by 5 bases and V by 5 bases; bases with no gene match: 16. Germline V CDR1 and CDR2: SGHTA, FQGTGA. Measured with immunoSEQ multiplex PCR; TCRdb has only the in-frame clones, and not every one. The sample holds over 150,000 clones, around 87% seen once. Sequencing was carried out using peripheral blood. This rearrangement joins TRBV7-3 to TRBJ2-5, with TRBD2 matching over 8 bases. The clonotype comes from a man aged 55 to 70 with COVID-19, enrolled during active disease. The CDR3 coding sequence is TGTGCCAGCAGCCCCAACCCCCCTCTAGCGGGTGGGGAGACCCAGTACTTC. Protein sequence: CASSPNPPLAGGETQYF.